Presented here are 20 T cell receptor beta chains from one specimen sequenced in a study of identical twins (dated by TCRdb to 2016 to 2017). The library was built by means of 5' RACE. Data came from an Illumina HiSeq 2000. TCRdb trimmed public reads at Q25 via fastp, called clones via MiXCR and kept in-frame beta chains. Rows with one shared CDR3 protein collapse into an entry with the most common genes and DNA. Within this sample are 410,000 or so distinct CDR3 sequences, with 15% to 20% of them counted one time only. The ten largest clones represent around 12% of the sample. Specimen: naive T cells sorted from blood. Taken with the paper, the label for cell subset or site translates to: cells isolated with a human naive T-cell isolation kit. The receptors originated from a man in his forties or fifties in good health.

This clonotype occurred a few times. V usage is TRBV4-1 and J usage is TRBJ1-6, with D uncertain. The V end was cut by 0 bases, the J end by 10 bases, with 16 bases between. The CDR3 has 16 amino acids. In germline, CDR1 is MGHRA, CDR2 YSYEKL. Written as DNA, the CDR3 is TGCGCCAGCAGCCAAGACTCATGGAATGAAGGCTCACCCCTCCACTTT. It yields the protein CASSQDSWNEGSPLHF.

V is TRBV12-3 or TRBV12-4 and J is TRBJ1-2; TRBD1 might be the D (6 bases). The V gene lost 0 bases and the J gene lost 2 bases, with 13 bases spanning the gap. The CDR3 loop spans 16 amino acids. This chain's CDR3 is CASSLAQQGWNYGYTF. The CDR3 DNA reads as TGTGCCAGCAGTTTAGCGCAGCAGGGGTGGAACTATGGCTACACCTTC.

The chain joins TRBV11-3 to TRBJ2-1, with D maybe TRBD2 (6 bases). From germline, CDR1 is SGHNT and CDR2 YENEEA. With 4 bases removed from V and 8 bases from J, the gap between germline ends came to 15 bases. The CDR3 is 14 amino acids. DNA of the CDR3: TGTGCCAGCAGCTGGGGTGGGCGGGACTATGAGCAGTTCTTC. Translation: CASSWGGRDYEQFF.

This rearrangement joins TRBV27 to TRBJ2-1; TRBD1 is a possible D gene (6 bases). The CDR3 has 14 amino acids. Germline CDR1 and CDR2: MNHEY and SMNVEV (reference sequence). With 5 bases removed from V and 8 bases from J, the gap between germline ends came to 16 bases. The CDR3: CASSHWTDLDEQFF. Here the CDR3 DNA reads TGTGCCAGCAGTCACTGGACAGATTTGGATGAGCAGTTCTTC.

Comments on this clonotype: A much larger clone is a single base away; this may be a read error. CDR3 amino acids: CASSPKGSEYNEQFF. The CDR3 DNA reads as TGTGCCAGCAGCCCCAAGGGAAGTGAGTACAATGAGCAGTTCTTC. This rearrangement joins TRBV7-9 to TRBJ2-1; no firm D call. The CDR3 totals 15 residues. V was trimmed by 5 bases and J by 4 bases, leaving 15 bases between them. Germline CDR1 and CDR2: SEHNR and FQNEAQ (reference sequence).

This clonotype was recorded a few times. The chain uses TRBV20-1 and TRBJ2-5; no firm D call. The V end was cut by 2 bases, the J end by 4 bases, with 5 bases between. The germline gives CDR1 DFQATT, CDR2 SNEGSKA (reference sequence). The CDR3 contains 11 residues. CDR3 loop: CSARSRETQYF. The CDR3, as DNA: TGCAGTGCTAGATCTCGAGAGACCCAGTACTTC.

The chain is built from TRBV5-1 and TRBJ2-5; 10 bases match TRBD2. After removal of 0 bases from V and 4 bases from J, the junction contained 6 bases not matched to a gene. CDR1 SGHRS and CDR2 YFSETQ come from the germline V gene. There are 16 residues in the CDR3. For the CDR3, the DNA is TGCGCCAGCAGCTTGGCGTCTAGCGGGAGCGTAGAGACCCAGTACTTC. Translating gives CASSLASSGSVETQYF.

There are many counts of this clonotype. The chain recombines TRBV5-1 with TRBJ2-7; D is ambiguous. Deletions cut 0 bases from V and 5 bases from J, with 12 bases between. The length of the CDR3 is 14 residues. Germline V lookup: CDR1 SGHRS, CDR2 YFSETQ. The CDR3: CASSLAATTNEQYF. CDR3 DNA sequence: TGCGCCAGCAGCTTGGCCGCCACCACCAACGAGCAGTACTTC.

This clonotype was picked up many times. The chain is built from TRBV7-6 and TRBJ2-5; D gene unclear. Trimming removed 2 bases from V and 2 bases from J, with 15 bases in between. Germline V gene sequence: CDR1 SGHVS, CDR2 FNYEAQ. The CDR3 runs 16 residues. CDR3 amino acids: CASSLTPQTEQETQYF. For the CDR3, the DNA is TGTGCCAGCAGCTTAACCCCCCAAACCGAACAAGAGACCCAGTACTTC. Looking up the rest from reference TRBV7-6 and TRBJ2-5 gives the full variable domain: GAGVSQSPRYKVTKRGQDVALRCDPISGHVSLYWYRQALGQGPEFLTYFNYEAQQDKSGLPNDRFSAERPEGSISTLTIQRTEQRDSAMYRCASSLTPQTEQETQYFGPGTRLLVL.

In this sample, this clonotype turned up a few times. This rearrangement joins TRBV10-3 to TRBJ1-5; D is unclear. This CDR3 is 15 amino acids long. V lost 0 bases to trimming and J lost 4 bases, with 10 bases between them. From germline, CDR1 is ENHRY and CDR2 SYGVKD. The DNA of the CDR3 is TGTGCCATCAGTGAGTCTGGGATCGGGAATCAGCCCCAGCATTTT. Its protein product is CAISESGIGNQPQHF.

This clonotype was detected a few times. The V and J genes are TRBV29-1 and TRBJ2-3; D call uncertain. Trimming removed 4 bases at V and 3 bases at J, with 11 bases between. CDR1 and CDR2 from the germline V gene are SQVTM and ANQGSEA. The CDR3 extends over 13 amino acids. Here the CDR3 reads CSVGQARTDTQYF. The DNA for the CDR3 is TGCAGCGTTGGGCAGGCCAGGACAGATACGCAGTATTTT.

This clonotype was picked up many times. The rearrangement links TRBV7-8 to TRBJ1-1; D is unclear. The CDR3 spans 11 residues. Trimming cost V 3 bases and J 7 bases, with 6 bases left between them. CDR1 SGHVS and CDR2 FQNEAQ come from the germline V gene. In nucleotides, the CDR3 is TGTGCCAGCAGCTTCGTTGGTGAAGCTTTCTTT. This codes for CASSFVGEAFF.

In its sample, this clonotype was seen many times. V and J are TRBV5-1 and TRBJ2-2; D not certain. Germline CDR1 reads SGHRS; CDR2 reads YFSETQ. CDR3 length: 15 amino acids. V was trimmed by 2 bases and J by 1 base, leaving 9 bases between them. The CDR3 nucleotides read TGCGCCAGCAGCTTTGACTGGCGGAACACCGGGGAGCTGTTTTTT. This encodes CASSFDWRNTGELFF.

This clonotype was counted many times. The J gene is TRBJ2-3, the V gene TRBV7-2; 10 bases align to TRBD2. V shed 1 base, J shed 1 base, and the junction held 2 bases outside the gene matches. This CDR3 is 16 amino acids long. Germline values: CDR1 SGHTA, CDR2 FQGNSA. For the CDR3, the DNA is TGTGCCAGCAGCTTAGGACTAGCGGGTCGCACAGATACGCAGTATTTT. It is translated as CASSLGLAGRTDTQYF.

This clonotype occurred a few times. The gene calls are TRBV11-2 and TRBJ1-4, with D maybe TRBD1 (6 bases). This CDR3 has 14 amino acids. The ends were cut back, 5 bases at V and 6 bases at J, with 13 bases in the middle. Germline values: CDR1 SGHAT, CDR2 FQNNGV. CDR3 sequence (DNA): TGTGCCAGCAGCCGTGGACAGTTTTATGAAAAACTGTTTTTT. Translating gives CASSRGQFYEKLFF.

The chain is built from TRBV4-1 and TRBJ1-1; D is ambiguous. The germline V and J ends were trimmed by 3 bases and 3 bases, with 14 bases remaining between them. This CDR3 is 15 amino acids long. The V gene's germline CDR1 is MGHRA and CDR2 YSYEKL. CDR3 in DNA: TGCGCCAGCAGCCATTACCGGGGAGAGGACACTGAAGCTTTCTTT. It is translated as CASSHYRGEDTEAFF.

In this sample, this clonotype turned up many times. The chain carries TRBV9 and TRBJ1-1; possibly TRBD1 for D (5 bases). The length of the CDR3 is 11 residues. V was cut by 4 bases and J by 10 bases, with 11 bases left in between. CDR1 SGDLS and CDR2 YYNGEE come from the germline V gene. CDR3 coding DNA: TGTGCCAGCAGCCGAGGACACCCAGCTTTCTTT. Amino acids: CASSRGHPAFF.

CDR3 sequence: CASRTLDRGGTEAFF. For the CDR3, the DNA is TGTGCCAGCAGGACGCTTGACAGGGGAGGCACTGAAGCTTTCTTT. This sequence joins TRBV6-1 and TRBJ1-1; 8 bases are a match to TRBD1. The junction had 10 bases not matched to a gene; V was cut back by 6 bases and J by 4 bases. The CDR3 totals 15 residues. Germline V gene lookup returns CDR1 MNHNS and CDR2 SASEGT.

This clonotype has more than one count but fewer than ten. The gene calls are TRBV6-5 and TRBJ1-6; possible D gene TRBD1, 6 bases. The CDR3 spans 12 residues. Trimming removed 6 bases at V and 6 bases at J, with 6 bases between. Germline V gene lookup returns CDR1 MNHEY and CDR2 SVGAGI. CDR3 amino acids: CASRDSNSPLHF. The CDR3, as DNA: TGTGCCAGCAGGGACAGTAATTCACCCCTCCACTTT.

This rearrangement joins TRBV29-1 to TRBJ2-3, with D perhaps TRBD1 (5 bases). V was shortened by 5 bases and J by 4 bases, with 13 bases between the two germline ends. From germline, CDR1 is SQVTM and CDR2 ANQGSEA. The CDR3 runs to 13 residues. The DNA for the CDR3 is TGCAGCGTTTCAGGACATTCAGCAGATACGCAGTATTTT. Its protein is CSVSGHSADTQYF.